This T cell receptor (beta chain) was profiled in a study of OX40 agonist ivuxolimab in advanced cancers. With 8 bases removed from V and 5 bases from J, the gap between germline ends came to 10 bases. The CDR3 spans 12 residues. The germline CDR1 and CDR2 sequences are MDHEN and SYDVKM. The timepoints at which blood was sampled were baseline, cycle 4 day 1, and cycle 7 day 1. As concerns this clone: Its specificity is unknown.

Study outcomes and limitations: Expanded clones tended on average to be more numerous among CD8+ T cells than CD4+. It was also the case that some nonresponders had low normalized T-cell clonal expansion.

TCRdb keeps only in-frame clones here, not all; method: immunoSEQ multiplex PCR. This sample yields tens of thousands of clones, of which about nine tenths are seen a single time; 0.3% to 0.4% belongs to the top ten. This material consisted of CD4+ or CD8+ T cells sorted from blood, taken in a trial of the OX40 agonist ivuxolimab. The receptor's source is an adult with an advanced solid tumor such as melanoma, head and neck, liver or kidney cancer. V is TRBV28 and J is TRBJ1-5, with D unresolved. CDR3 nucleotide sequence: TGTGCCAGCGGGTTCTTTTATCAGCCCCAGCATTTT. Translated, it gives CASGFFYQPQHF.